Listed here are 30 T cell receptor beta chains from one sample, sequenced in a study of cytomegalovirus exposure and HLA in healthy donors. Clones were read by immunoSEQ multiplex PCR, and TCRdb kept only the in-frame ones, dropping some. The sample has 68,000 or so clones, 89% seen once. The sequenced material came from PBMCs. These receptors all stem from a woman in her late teens or twenties in good health and CMV-seronegative.

The chain carries TRBV11-2 and TRBJ2-2, with no clear D. Germline V gene data show CDR1 as SGHAT and CDR2 as FQNNGV. The V and J ends lost 1 base and 0 bases respectively, with 6 bases between them. The CDR3 covers 15 residues. Here the CDR3 reads CASSLVQTNTGELFF. In DNA form, the CDR3 reads TGTGCCAGCAGCTTAGTCCAGACGAACACCGGGGAGCTGTTTTTT.

The chain carries TRBV5-1 and TRBJ2-1; 13 positions agree with TRBD2. This CDR3 has 18 amino acids. The ends lost 2 bases at V and 8 bases at J; junction bases unmatched: 13. CDR1 and CDR2 from the germline V gene are SGHRS and YFSETQ. Here the CDR3 reads CASSLTGTSGIRTDEQFF. The CDR3 DNA reads as TGCGCCAGCAGCTTAACCGGGACTAGCGGGATAAGGACCGATGAGCAGTTCTTC.

The chain combines TRBV11-2 with TRBJ1-2; 8 bases are a match to TRBD1. CDR1 and CDR2 from the germline V gene are SGHAT and FQNNGV. The CDR3 loop spans 17 amino acids. Trimming removed 2 bases from V and 1 base from J; junction bases left unmatched: 9. CDR3 residues: CASSLLRQGKDNYGYTF. The DNA of the CDR3 is TGTGCCAGCAGCTTACTCCGACAGGGGAAGGATAACTATGGCTACACCTTC.

The chain is built from TRBV6-5 and TRBJ1-2, with 10 nucleotides matching TRBD1. Germline lookup yields CDR1 MNHEY and CDR2 SVGAGI. The CDR3 extends over 16 amino acids. V lost 0 bases, J lost 7 bases, and 8 bases stayed unmatched. CDR3 in DNA: TGTGCCAGCAGTTACTCGAGACAGGGGGCGCGGATTGGCTACACCTTC. Translated, it gives CASSYSRQGARIGYTF.

V usage is TRBV6-1 and J usage is TRBJ1-5; 10 nucleotides agree with TRBD1. The germline CDR1 and CDR2 sequences are MNHNS and SASEGT. There are 16 residues in the CDR3. Trimming removed 2 bases from V and 7 bases from J; junction bases left unmatched: 8. CDR3 coding DNA: TGTGCCAGCAGTGAAAAGACAGGGGGCTATGGGCAGCCCCAGCATTTT. Amino acid sequence: CASSEKTGGYGQPQHF.

This clone was picked up a small number of times. The rearrangement joins TRBV7-8 to TRBJ2-5; maybe TRBD2 (6 bases). CDR1 is SGHVS, CDR2 FQNEAQ, per germline. The CDR3 has 15 amino acids. The V end was cut by 1 base, the J end by 3 bases, with 12 bases between. The CDR3 region has the DNA TGTGCCAGCAGCTTAGGGGGGACTCGCGAAGAGACCCAGTACTTC. Amino acids: CASSLGGTREETQYF.

The CDR3 protein is CAISLGTGVETQYF. The CDR3, as DNA: TGTGCCATCAGTCTCGGTACAGGGGTAGAGACCCAGTACTTC. The chain is built from TRBV10-3 and TRBJ2-5, with TRBD1 matching 7 bases. The CDR3 spans 14 residues. The V gene's germline CDR1 is ENHRY and CDR2 SYGVKD. J was trimmed by 4 bases and V by 5 bases; bases with no gene match: 7.

The rearrangement joins TRBV2 to TRBJ2-1; 12 bases match TRBD2. The CDR3 length is 15 residues. Germline CDR1 and CDR2: SNHLY and FYNNEI. Trimming removed 6 bases from V and 7 bases from J; junction bases left unmatched: 7. This CDR3 reads CASSELAGGMNEQFF. For the CDR3, the DNA is TGTGCCAGCAGCGAACTAGCGGGAGGAATGAATGAGCAGTTCTTC.

The chain has TRBV5-1 and TRBJ1-1; tentative D call: TRBD1 (5 bases). Per the germline V gene, CDR1 is SGHRS and CDR2 is YFSETQ. V shed 3 bases and J shed 6 bases, with 12 bases lying between them. The CDR3 covers 13 residues. CDR3 loop: CASSWTGDSEAFF. As DNA, the CDR3 is TGCGCCAGCAGCTGGACCGGGGACTCTGAAGCTTTCTTT.

The chain recombines TRBV28 with TRBJ2-2; 16 bases align to TRBD2. V shed 4 bases, J shed 6 bases, and the junction held 11 bases outside the gene matches. CDR1 is MDHEN and CDR2 is SYDVKM in the germline V gene. The CDR3 is made up of 19 amino acids. The CDR3, as DNA: TGTGCCAGCAGTTGGATGGGACTAGCGGGAGGGCCAGGGGCCGGGGAGCTGTTTTTT. The encoded protein is CASSWMGLAGGPGAGELFF.

This clone was found once. The chain links TRBV11-2 to TRBJ1-6, with TRBD1 matching over 10 bases. CDR3 length equals 15 residues. J gave up 6 bases and V 3 bases, and 2 bases lay outside the gene matches. Germline V CDR1 and CDR2: SGHAT, FQNNGV. CDR3 in amino acids: CASSFGTGVNSPLHF. The CDR3 DNA reads as TGTGCCAGCAGCTTCGGGACAGGGGTTAATTCACCCCTCCACTTT.

Note on this clone: A junction end diverges from the germline sequence, so it may reflect a read error. V is TRBV14 and J is TRBJ2-1, with 13 bases matching TRBD2. There are 18 residues in the CDR3. The germline V gene encodes CDR1 SGHDN and CDR2 FVKESK. CDR3 bases: TGTGCCAGCAGCCACTACCTCACTAGCGGGAGGGCCTATAATGAGCAGTTCTTC. Its translation is CASSHYLTSGRAYNEQFF.

J is TRBJ1-2 and V is TRBV27; possibly TRBD1 for D (5 bases). The V end lost 5 bases, the J end lost 2 bases, and 9 bases lay between the germline ends. The V gene's germline CDR1 is MNHEY and CDR2 SMNVEV (reference sequence). There are 13 residues in the CDR3. As DNA, the CDR3 is TGTGCCAGCAGTCCAGGACAAAACTATGGCTACACCTTC. Translated, it gives CASSPGQNYGYTF.

The chain combines TRBV28 with TRBJ2-7; 7 bases match TRBD2. After removal of 3 bases from V and 0 bases from J, the junction contained 5 bases not matched to a gene. CDR3 length equals 15 residues. CDR1 and CDR2 from the germline V gene are MDHEN and SYDVKM. In nucleotides, the CDR3 is TGTGCCAGCAGTTTTCCAGCGGGGAGCTCCTACGAGCAGTACTTC. Amino acid sequence: CASSFPAGSSYEQYF.

The DNA for the CDR3 is TGCGCCAGCAGCTTGGCCGTGACAGGGGGGGCAACTAATGAAAAACTGTTTTTT. Its translation is CASSLAVTGGATNEKLFF. The gene calls are TRBV5-1 and TRBJ1-4, with 9 positions matching TRBD1. Per germline, CDR1 SGHRS and CDR2 YFSETQ. J gave up 0 bases and V 0 bases, and 6 bases lay outside the gene matches. The CDR3 has 18 amino acids.

The V gene is TRBV6-5, the J gene TRBJ2-3; no definite D call. Trimming cost V 1 base and J 2 bases, with 7 bases left between them. The CDR3 length is 14 residues. Germline-derived CDR1 and CDR2 are MNHEY and SVGAGI. The CDR3 reads CASSYLQNTDTQYF. CDR3 in DNA: TGTGCCAGCAGTTACTTACAGAACACAGATACGCAGTATTTT.

This sequence joins TRBV28 and TRBJ2-7, with a weak D call TRBD2 (6 bases). The CDR3 sequence is 11 residues long. Trimming took 10 bases from V and 5 from J, leaving 12 bases between them. CDR1 MDHEN and CDR2 SYDVKM come from the germline V gene. In DNA form, the CDR3 reads TGTGCCATCGTAGGCGGGGACGAGCAGTACTTC. This encodes CAIVGGDEQYF.

The CDR3 loop reads CASSDRDRLAKNIQYF. The CDR3, as DNA: TGTGCCAGCAGTGACCGGGACAGACTAGCCAAAAACATTCAGTACTTC. The J gene is TRBJ2-4, the V gene TRBV6-1, with 7 bases fitting TRBD1. V lost 3 bases to trimming and J lost 0 bases; unmatched junction nucleotides: 5. This CDR3 has 16 residues. Germline assignment: CDR1 MNHNS and CDR2 SASEGT.

The rearrangement uses TRBV28 and TRBJ1-1, with 7 bases aligning to TRBD1. The germline V gene encodes CDR1 MDHEN and CDR2 SYDVKM. J was trimmed by 4 bases and V by 5 bases; bases with no gene match: 10. The CDR3 sequence is 15 residues long. DNA for the CDR3: TGTGCCAGCAGTATAGGGGGCGGGGAGTTCACTGAAGCTTTCTTT. Protein product: CASSIGGGEFTEAFF.

V gene TRBV15 combines with J gene TRBJ1-1; D not certain. Germline V gene sequence: CDR1 LNHNV, CDR2 YYDKDF (reference sequence). The CDR3 runs to 13 residues. Trimming cost V 2 bases and J 8 bases, with 12 bases left between them. CDR3 loop: CATSRKVGQEAFF. DNA for the CDR3: TGTGCCACCAGCAGAAAGGTGGGCCAAGAAGCTTTCTTT. The full variable domain, in which reference TRBV15 and TRBJ1-1 provide the parts outside the CDR3, is DAMVIQNPRYQVTQFGKPVTLSCSQTLNHNVMYWYQQKSSQAPKLLFHYYDKDFNNEADTPDNFQSRRPNTSFCFLDIRSPGLGDTAMYLCATSRKVGQEAFFGQGTRLTVV.

J is TRBJ2-1 and V is TRBV28; no clear D gene. Germline values: CDR1 MDHEN, CDR2 SYDVKM. V lost 3 bases to trimming and J lost 5 bases, with 5 bases between them. The CDR3 runs 12 residues. In nucleotides, the CDR3 is TGTGCCAGCAGTTTCCTTGACAATGAGCAGTTCTTC. It specifies CASSFLDNEQFF. Full variable domain (remainder filled in from reference TRBV28 and TRBJ2-1): DVKVTQSSRYLVKRTGEKVFLECVQDMDHENMFWYRQDPGLGLRLIYFSYDVKMKEKGDIPEGYSVSREKKERFSLILESASTNQTSMYLCASSFLDNEQFFGPGTRLTVL.

The chain couples TRBV6-1 to TRBJ1-3; D may be TRBD1 (5 bases). The CDR3 is made up of 15 amino acids. CDR1 and CDR2 (germline): MNHNS, SASEGT. V was shortened by 0 bases and J by 2 bases, with 8 bases between the two germline ends. The CDR3 is CASSEAAGTGNTIYF. In nucleotides, the CDR3 is TGTGCCAGCAGTGAAGCCGCAGGGACTGGAAACACCATATATTTT.

The chain employs TRBV6-1 and TRBJ2-1; the D gene is possibly TRBD1 (5 bases). Germline V gene lookup returns CDR1 MNHNS and CDR2 SASEGT. The CDR3 totals 17 residues. V dropped 4 bases and J dropped 2 bases, with 18 bases sitting between them. CDR3 sequence reads: CASSASSTVGTYNEQFF. In nucleotides, the CDR3 is TGTGCCAGCAGTGCTAGTTCGACAGTTGGGACCTACAATGAGCAGTTCTTC.

The chain is built from TRBV5-6 and TRBJ1-4; no definite D call. The end of the DNA is better explained by TRBJ2-2, so the J call may be wrong. The CDR3 consists of 11 residues. CDR1 and CDR2 (germline): SGHDT, YYEEEE. The CDR3 nucleotides are TGTGCCAGCAGCTTGGACAGGGAGCTGTTTTTT. It translates to CASSLDRELFF.

This sequence joins TRBV5-4 and TRBJ2-7; 7 positions agree with TRBD1. In germline, CDR1 is SGHNT, CDR2 YYREEE (reference sequence). The length of the CDR3 is 13 residues. J was trimmed by 5 bases and V by 0 bases; bases with no gene match: 2. The CDR3, as DNA: TGTGCCAGCAGCTTGGACAGGGGTCACGAGCAGTACTTC. Translation gives CASSLDRGHEQYF.

The rearrangement uses TRBV7-9 and TRBJ1-2; D might be TRBD1 (5 bases). Deletions cut 5 bases from V and 8 bases from J, with 15 bases between. Germline V gene data show CDR1 as SEHNR and CDR2 as FQNEAQ (reference sequence). The CDR3 has 13 residues. The DNA of the CDR3 is TGTGCCAGCAGCATCCGGGACTTCTTCGGCTACACCTTC. Residues: CASSIRDFFGYTF.

The chain uses TRBV23-1 and TRBJ2-7, with 12 bases identical to TRBD2. TRBV23-1 is an ORF, and what it does is uncertain. The V and J ends lost 0 bases and 4 bases, in that order; junction bases with no gene match: 19. The CDR3 length is 21 residues. CDR3 region: CASSQSPPLGLAGRGVYEQYF. The CDR3 DNA sequence: TGCGCCAGCAGTCAATCCCCACCACTTGGACTAGCGGGACGCGGGGTATACGAGCAGTACTTC.

V is TRBV6-1 and J is TRBJ1-1; 8 bases are shared with TRBD1. The CDR3 covers 15 residues. V lost 4 bases, J lost 5 bases, and 9 bases stayed unmatched. Germline CDR1 and CDR2: MNHNS and SASEGT. The CDR3 bases are TGTGCCAGCAGTGGCTCCCAGGGGGCCCGTACTGAAGCTTTCTTT. It yields the protein CASSGSQGARTEAFF.

The rearrangement links TRBV5-1 to TRBJ1-4; 7 nucleotides match TRBD1. The length of the CDR3 is 14 residues. From germline, CDR1 is SGHRS and CDR2 YFSETQ. Trimming removed 2 bases from V and 9 bases from J; junction bases left unmatched: 7. CDR3 DNA: TGCGCCAGCAGCTTAGGGGACAGCTCTAAAAAACTGTTTTTT. Its protein is CASSLGDSSKKLFF.

This clone was detected only a few times. This chain joins TRBV20-1 and TRBJ2-1; 9 nucleotides line up with TRBD1. This CDR3 comprises 10 residues. Germline assignment: CDR1 DFQATT and CDR2 SNEGSKA (reference sequence). V lost 6 bases to trimming and J lost 15 bases; unmatched junction nucleotides: 6. In DNA form, the CDR3 reads TGCAGTGCAGAGGGGACAGGGATGTTCTTC. Protein product: CSAEGTGMFF.